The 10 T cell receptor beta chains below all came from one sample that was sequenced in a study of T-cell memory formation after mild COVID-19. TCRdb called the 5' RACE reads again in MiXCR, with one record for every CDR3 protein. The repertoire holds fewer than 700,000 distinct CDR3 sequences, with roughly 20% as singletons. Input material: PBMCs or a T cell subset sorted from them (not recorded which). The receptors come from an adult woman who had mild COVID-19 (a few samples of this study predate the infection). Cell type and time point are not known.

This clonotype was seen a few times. The CDR3 nucleotides read TGTGCCAGCAGCTTAGTACTTAGGAACACCGGGGAGCTGTTTTTT. It specifies CASSLVLRNTGELFF. The chain employs TRBV7-9 and TRBJ2-2; the D is unclear. The germline CDR1 and CDR2 sequences are SEHNR and FQNEAQ (reference sequence). Trimming stripped 1 base from V and 1 base from J, with 7 bases between. This CDR3 has 15 amino acids.

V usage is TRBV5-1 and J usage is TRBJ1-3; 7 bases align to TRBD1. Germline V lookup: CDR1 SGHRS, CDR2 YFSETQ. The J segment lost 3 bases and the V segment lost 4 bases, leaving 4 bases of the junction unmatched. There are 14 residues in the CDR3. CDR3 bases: TGCGCCAGCAGCGTGGGGGACAGTGGAAACACCATATATTTT. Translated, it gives CASSVGDSGNTIYF.

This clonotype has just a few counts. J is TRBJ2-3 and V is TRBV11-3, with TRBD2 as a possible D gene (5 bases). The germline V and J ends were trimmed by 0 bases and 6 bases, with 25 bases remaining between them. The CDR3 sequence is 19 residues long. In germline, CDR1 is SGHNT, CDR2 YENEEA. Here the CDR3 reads CASSLEPLNRLPHGDTQYF. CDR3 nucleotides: TGTGCCAGCAGCTTAGAGCCATTAAACCGACTACCCCATGGGGATACGCAGTATTTT.

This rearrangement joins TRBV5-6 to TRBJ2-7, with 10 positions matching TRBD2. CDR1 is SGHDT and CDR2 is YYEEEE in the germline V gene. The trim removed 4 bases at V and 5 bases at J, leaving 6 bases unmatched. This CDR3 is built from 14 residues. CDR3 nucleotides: TGTGCCAGCAGCCCCCTAGCGGGAGTCGACGAGCAGTACTTC. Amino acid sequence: CASSPLAGVDEQYF. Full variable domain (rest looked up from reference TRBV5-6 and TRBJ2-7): DAGVTQSPTHLIKTRGQQVTLRCSPKSGHDTVSWYQQALGQGPQFIFQYYEEEERQRGNFPDRFSGHQFPNYSSELNVNALLLGDSALYLCASSPLAGVDEQYFGPGTRLTVT.

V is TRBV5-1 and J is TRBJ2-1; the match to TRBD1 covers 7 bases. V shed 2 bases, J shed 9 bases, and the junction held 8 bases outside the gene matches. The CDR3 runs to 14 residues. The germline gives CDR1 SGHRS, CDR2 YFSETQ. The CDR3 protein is CASSFTQGVGEQFF. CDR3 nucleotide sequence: TGCGCCAGCAGCTTTACTCAGGGGGTTGGTGAGCAGTTCTTC.

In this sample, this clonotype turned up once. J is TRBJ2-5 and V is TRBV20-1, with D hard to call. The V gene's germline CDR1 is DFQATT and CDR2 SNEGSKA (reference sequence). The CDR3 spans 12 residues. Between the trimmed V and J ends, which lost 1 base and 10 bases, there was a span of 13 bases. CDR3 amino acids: CSARVQGKGQYF. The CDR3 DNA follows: TGCAGTGCTAGAGTCCAAGGAAAAGGCCAGTACTTC.

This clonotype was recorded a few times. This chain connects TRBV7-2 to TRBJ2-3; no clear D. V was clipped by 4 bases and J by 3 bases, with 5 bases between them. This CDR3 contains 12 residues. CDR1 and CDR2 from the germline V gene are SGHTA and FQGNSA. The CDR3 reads CASSYLTDTQYF. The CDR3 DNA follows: TGTGCCAGCAGCTACCTGACAGATACGCAGTATTTT.

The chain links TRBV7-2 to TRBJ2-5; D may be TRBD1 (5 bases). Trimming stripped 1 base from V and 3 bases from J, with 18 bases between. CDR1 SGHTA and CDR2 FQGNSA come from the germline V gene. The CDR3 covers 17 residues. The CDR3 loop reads CASSLDLLGVQEETQYF. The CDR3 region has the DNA TGTGCCAGCAGCTTAGATTTGCTAGGTGTACAGGAAGAGACCCAGTACTTC.

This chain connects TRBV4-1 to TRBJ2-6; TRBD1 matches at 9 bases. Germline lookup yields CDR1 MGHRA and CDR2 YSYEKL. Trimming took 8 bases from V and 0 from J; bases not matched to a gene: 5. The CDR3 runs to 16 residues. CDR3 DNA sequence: TGCGCCAGCGCCGGGACAGGGCCCTCTGGGGCCAACGTCCTGACTTTC. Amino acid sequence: CASAGTGPSGANVLTF.

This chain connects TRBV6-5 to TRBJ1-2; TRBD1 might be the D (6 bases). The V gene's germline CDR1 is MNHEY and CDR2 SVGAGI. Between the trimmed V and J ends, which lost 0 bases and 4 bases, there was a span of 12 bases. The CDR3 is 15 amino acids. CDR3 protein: CASSYSNRVGYGYTF. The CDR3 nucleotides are TGTGCCAGCAGTTACTCGAACAGGGTGGGCTATGGCTACACCTTC.